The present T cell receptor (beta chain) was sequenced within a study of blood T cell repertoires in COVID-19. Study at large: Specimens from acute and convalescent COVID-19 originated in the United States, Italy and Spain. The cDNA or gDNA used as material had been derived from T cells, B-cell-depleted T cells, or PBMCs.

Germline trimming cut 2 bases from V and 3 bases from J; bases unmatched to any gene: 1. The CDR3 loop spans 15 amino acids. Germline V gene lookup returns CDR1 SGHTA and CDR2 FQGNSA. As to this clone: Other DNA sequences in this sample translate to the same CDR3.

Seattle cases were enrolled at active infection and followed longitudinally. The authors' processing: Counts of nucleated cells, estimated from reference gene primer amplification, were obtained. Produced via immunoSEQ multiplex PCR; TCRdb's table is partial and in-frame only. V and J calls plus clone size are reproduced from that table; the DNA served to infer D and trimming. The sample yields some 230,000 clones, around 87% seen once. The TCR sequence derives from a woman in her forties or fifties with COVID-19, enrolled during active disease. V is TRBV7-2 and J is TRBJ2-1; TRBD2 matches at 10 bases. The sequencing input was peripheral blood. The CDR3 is CASSLSSGSYNEQFF. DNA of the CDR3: TGTGCCAGCAGCTTATCTAGCGGGAGCTACAATGAGCAGTTCTTC.